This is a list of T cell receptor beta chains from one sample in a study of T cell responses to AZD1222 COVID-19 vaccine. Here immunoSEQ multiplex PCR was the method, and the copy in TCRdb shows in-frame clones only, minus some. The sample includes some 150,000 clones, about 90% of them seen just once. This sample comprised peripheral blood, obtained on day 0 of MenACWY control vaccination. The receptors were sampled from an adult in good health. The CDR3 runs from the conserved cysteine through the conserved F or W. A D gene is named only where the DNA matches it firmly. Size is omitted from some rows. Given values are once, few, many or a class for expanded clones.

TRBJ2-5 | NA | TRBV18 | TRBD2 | TGTGCCAGCTCACCTCGGTCGGGGCTAGCGGCTGAAGAGACCCAGTACTTC | CASSPRSGLAAEETQYF
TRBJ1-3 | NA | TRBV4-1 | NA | TGCGCCAGCAGCCAGACAGGTCTTTCTGGGGACACCATATATTTT | CASSQTGLSGDTIYF
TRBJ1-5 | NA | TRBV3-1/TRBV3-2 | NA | TGTGCCAGCAGCCCCAGTACCAATCAGCCCCAGCATTTT | CASSPSTNQPQHF
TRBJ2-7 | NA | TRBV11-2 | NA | TGTGCCAGCAGCTTAGGTGGGGTCGAGCAGTACTTC | CASSLGGVEQYF
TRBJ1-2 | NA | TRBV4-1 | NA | TGCGCCAGCAGCCAACCCCCCCAGGGGAACTATGGCTACACCTTC | CASSQPPQGNYGYTF
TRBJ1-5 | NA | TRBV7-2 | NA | TGTGCCAGCAGCTTAGCCATAGGGAATCAGCCCCAGCATTTT | CASSLAIGNQPQHF
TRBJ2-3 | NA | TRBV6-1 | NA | TGTGCCAGCAGTGAAGTTTGGGCAGGGTTTCACACAGATACGCAGTATTTT | CASSEVWAGFHTDTQYF
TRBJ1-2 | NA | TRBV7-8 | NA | TGTGCCAGCAGCTCCGACTATAACTATGGCTACACCTTC | CASSSDYNYGYTF
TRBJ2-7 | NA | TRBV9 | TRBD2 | TGTGCCAGCAGCGTAGAAGGGGACGGACTAGCGGGAGATCAGGGCTCCTACGAGCAGTACTTC | CASSVEGDGLAGDQGSYEQYF
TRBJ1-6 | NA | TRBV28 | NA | TGTGCCAGCAGTCCCACCCCTGTAATTGCCCTCCACTTT | CASSPTPVIALHF
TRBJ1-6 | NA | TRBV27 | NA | TGTGCCAGCACCCAAATTCGGGGTAATTCACCCCTCCACTTT | CASTQIRGNSPLHF
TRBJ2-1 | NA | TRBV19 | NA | TGTGCCAGTAGTGTCATAGGGGTATCCTACAATGAGCAGTTCTTC | CASSVIGVSYNEQFF
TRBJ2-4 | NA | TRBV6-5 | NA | TGTGCCAGCAGTTATAGGAGGGAGGGGGGGAACATTCAGTACTTC | CASSYRREGGNIQYF
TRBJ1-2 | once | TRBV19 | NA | TGTGCCAGTAGACGGGACGGTAACTATGGCTACACCTTC | CASRRDGNYGYTF
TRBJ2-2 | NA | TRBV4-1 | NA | TGCGCCAGCAGCCAGGGAGTAGGGAACACCGGGGAGCTGTTTTTT | CASSQGVGNTGELFF
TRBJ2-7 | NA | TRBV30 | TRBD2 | TGTGCCTGGAGTATTAATTTGGGACTAGCGGAGCAGTACTTC | CAWSINLGLAEQYF
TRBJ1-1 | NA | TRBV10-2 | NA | TGCGCCGCCAGGGTAGTGTCGGGACGCAACACTGAAGCTTTCTTT | CAARVVSGRNTEAFF
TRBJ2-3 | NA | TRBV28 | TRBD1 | TGTGCCACCCGACAGGGAAGCACAGATACGCAGTATTTT | CATRQGSTDTQYF
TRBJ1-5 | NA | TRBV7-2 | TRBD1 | TGTGCCAGCAGCTCCCGGACAGGGCAGGGGCAGCCCCAGCATTTT | CASSSRTGQGQPQHF
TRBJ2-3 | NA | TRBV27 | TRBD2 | TGTGCCAGCAGTTTATCGGGGGGACTAGCGACGGATACGCAGTATTTT | CASSLSGGLATDTQYF
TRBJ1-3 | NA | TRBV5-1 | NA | TGCGCCAGCAAGAGGCAGGCCGAGAGCTCTGGAAACACCATATATTTT | CASKRQAESSGNTIYF
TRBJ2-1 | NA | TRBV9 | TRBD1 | TGTGCCAGCAGCGTCGGGACAGGGGGGCAGTTCTTC | CASSVGTGGQFF
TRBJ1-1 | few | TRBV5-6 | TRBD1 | TGTGCCAGCAGCGCGACAGGGATTGAAGCTTTCTTT | CASSATGIEAFF
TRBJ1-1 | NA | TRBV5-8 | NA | NA | CASSLFFGRGNTEAFF
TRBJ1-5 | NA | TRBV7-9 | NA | TGTGCCAGCAGCTTAACTGAAAGTCAGCCCCAGCATTTT | CASSLTESQPQHF
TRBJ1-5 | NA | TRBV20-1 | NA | TGCAGTGCTAGTTTGGGGGGACAGCCCCAGCATTTT | CSASLGGQPQHF
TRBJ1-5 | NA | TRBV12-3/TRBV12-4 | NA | TGTGCCAGCAGCACAGGGTACAATCAGCCCCAGCATTTT | CASSTGYNQPQHF
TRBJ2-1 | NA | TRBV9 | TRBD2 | TGTGCCAGCAGCCTCAGCGGGAGCACCTACAATGAGCAGTTCTTC | CASSLSGSTYNEQFF
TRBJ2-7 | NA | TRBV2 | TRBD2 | TGTGCCAGCAGTGGGACTAGCGGTACCTACGAGCAGTACTTC | CASSGTSGTYEQYF
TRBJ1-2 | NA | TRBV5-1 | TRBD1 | TGCGCCAGCAGCTTGTGGGGACAGGGGGTAGGATATGGCTACACCTTC | CASSLWGQGVGYGYTF
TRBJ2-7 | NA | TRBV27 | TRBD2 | TGTGCCAGCAGTTTTAGGCTAGCGGGAGTCGAGTACGAGCAGTACTTC | CASSFRLAGVEYEQYF
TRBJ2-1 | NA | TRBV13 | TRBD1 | TGTGCCAGCAGCTCCGGCGGACAGGGGGCAATTGAGCAGTTCTTC | CASSSGGQGAIEQFF
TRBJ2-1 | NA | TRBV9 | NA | TGTGCCAGCAGCGTAGCCGGGAGTCCCTACAATGAGCAGTTCTTC | CASSVAGSPYNEQFF
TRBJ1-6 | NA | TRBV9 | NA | TGTGCCAGCAGCGAGGCAGGTACCTATAATTCACCCCTCCACTTT | CASSEAGTYNSPLHF